These T cell receptor beta chains were read from a single sample in a study of siplizumab effects on memory and regulatory T cells. TCRdb's table, derived via immunoSEQ multiplex PCR, lists solely in-frame clones and lacks some. The table records roughly 69,000 clones, around 78% of them present only once. Specimen: memory CD4+ T cells sorted from blood. These receptors all come from a human donor in good health. Both conserved end residues are part of each CDR3. A D gene is named only where the DNA matches it firmly. A clone size is listed for some rows: how often the clone was seen (once, few, many), or a class if it is expanded.

CAISEGLSYEQYF TGTGCCATCAGTGAAGGGCTCTCCTACGAGCAGTACTTC TRBV10-3 NA TRBJ2-7 NA
CASSGGDRGVNQPQHF TGTGCCAGCAGTGGAGGAGACAGGGGAGTCAATCAGCCCCAGCATTTT TRBV2 once TRBJ1-5 TRBD1
CASKFPGYDGYTF TGTGCCAGTAAGTTTCCGGGGTATGATGGCTACACCTTC TRBV19 NA TRBJ1-2 NA
CASSQATGRATEAFF TGCGCCAGCAGCCAAGCAACAGGGAGGGCGACTGAAGCTTTCTTT TRBV4-1 once TRBJ1-1 NA
CASSVTGYTYNEQFF TGTGCCAGCAGTGTGACAGGGTACACCTACAATGAGCAGTTCTTC TRBV6-1 NA TRBJ2-1 TRBD1
CASGGSLSGEQYF TGTGCCAGCGGAGGGAGCCTTTCCGGCGAGCAGTACTTC TRBV6-1 NA TRBJ2-7 NA
CASSEGSSVTFYGYTF TGTGCCAGCAGTGAAGGGAGTTCAGTTACTTTCTATGGCTACACCTTC TRBV6-1 NA TRBJ1-2 NA
CATSPGGGEQYF TGTGCCACCAGCCCAGGGGGCGGCGAGCAGTACTTC TRBV10-3 NA TRBJ2-7 TRBD1
CAWKPGDYGYTF TGTGCCTGGAAACCGGGAGACTATGGCTACACCTTC TRBV30 once TRBJ1-2 NA
CASSVGDRVEPQHF TGTGCCAGCAGTGTTGGGGACAGGGTGGAGCCCCAGCATTTT TRBV6-1 NA TRBJ1-5 TRBD1
CASSLIHTAPYNEQFF TGTGCCAGCAGCTTAATCCACACGGCTCCCTACAATGAGCAGTTCTTC TRBV7-3 NA TRBJ2-1 NA
CASSEAGRDSPLHF TGTGCCAGCAGTGAAGCAGGGCGGGATTCACCCCTCCACTTT TRBV2 once TRBJ1-6 NA
CASSLVLAGKTQYF TGTGCCAGCAGCTTAGTACTAGCGGGAAAGACCCAGTACTTC TRBV11-2 once TRBJ2-5 TRBD2
CASSLPGGERNGYTF TGTGCCAGCAGCCTCCCAGGGGGCGAGAGGAATGGCTACACCTTC TRBV7-2 once TRBJ1-2 TRBD1
CASSLEPNQETQYF TGTGCCAGCAGCTTGGAGCCAAACCAAGAGACCCAGTACTTC TRBV11-3 NA TRBJ2-5 NA
CASSEAGTEYF TGTGCCAGCAGTGAAGCGGGTACGGAGTACTTC TRBV2 NA TRBJ2-7 NA
CASSYQQRQGSTEAFF TGTGCCAGCAGTTACCAGCAGAGACAGGGGAGCACTGAAGCTTTCTTT TRBV6-5 NA TRBJ1-1 TRBD1
CATSSGQVNEKLFF TGTGCCACCAGCAGCGGACAGGTTAATGAAAAACTGTTTTTT TRBV15 NA TRBJ1-4 TRBD1
CASSLGTGGSLNTEAFF TGTGCCAGCAGCCTCGGGACAGGGGGCTCTCTGAACACTGAAGCTTTCTTT TRBV7-8 NA TRBJ1-1 TRBD1
CASSPVGRGGAANEQFF TGTGCCAGCAGCCCCGTGGGGCGCGGGGGGGCCGCGAATGAGCAGTTCTTC TRBV14 NA TRBJ2-1 TRBD2
CASRRGFPYEQYF TGTGCCAGCAGGAGAGGGTTCCCCTACGAGCAGTACTTC TRBV28 NA TRBJ2-7 NA
CASSQVTTSGAETQYF TGTGCCAGCAGCCAAGTCACGACTAGCGGGGCTGAGACCCAGTACTTC TRBV4-2 NA TRBJ2-5 TRBD2
CASRSRTGRNYGYTF TGTGCCAGCAGAAGCAGGACAGGACGAAACTATGGCTACACCTTC TRBV28 NA TRBJ1-2 TRBD1
CASSPIGSDGYTF TGTGCCAGCAGTCCTATTGGTTCCGATGGCTACACCTTC TRBV25-1 NA TRBJ1-2 NA
CASSPGSSAYTGELFF TGTGCCAGCAGCCCTGGCAGTTCAGCGTACACCGGGGAGCTGTTTTTT TRBV7-6 NA TRBJ2-2 NA
CASGRDGYEQYF TGTGCCAGCGGCCGGGACGGCTACGAGCAGTACTTC TRBV7-2 NA TRBJ2-7 NA
CASSVGTGELFF TGCGCCAGCAGTGTGGGCACCGGGGAGCTGTTTTTT TRBV10-1 NA TRBJ2-2 NA
CASSLTGGHSYEQYF TGCGCCAGCAGCTTGACCGGGGGCCACTCCTACGAGCAGTACTTC TRBV5-1 few TRBJ2-7 NA
CASSRDSLEAFF TGCGCCAGCAGCCGGGACAGCCTTGAAGCTTTCTTT TRBV5-1 NA TRBJ1-1 TRBD1
CASILNTEAFF TGTGCCAGCATTCTTAACACTGAAGCTTTCTTT TRBV6-5 NA TRBJ1-1 NA
CASSRSGDTQYF TGTGCCAGCAGCCGTAGCGGCGATACGCAGTATTTT TRBV11-3 NA TRBJ2-3 NA
CASSGRLKGTDTQYF TGTGCCAGCAGCGGCAGACTAAAGGGCACAGATACGCAGTATTTT TRBV7-9 once TRBJ2-3 NA
CASSLGPRVYNEQFF TGTGCCAGCAGCTTGGGTCCTCGGGTATACAATGAGCAGTTCTTC TRBV11-3 NA TRBJ2-1 NA
CASSLQETQYF TGCGCCAGCAGCTTGCAAGAGACCCAGTACTTC TRBV5-1 NA TRBJ2-5 NA
CSVDRGGYGYTF TGCAGCGTGGACAGGGGGGGTTATGGCTACACCTTC TRBV29-1 NA TRBJ1-2 TRBD1
CASRGPSIYEQFF TGTGCCAGCAGGGGTCCTTCGATCTATGAGCAGTTCTTC TRBV28 few TRBJ2-1 NA
CASSYSGGLYGYTF TGTGCCAGCAGTTACTCGGGAGGACTCTATGGCTACACCTTC TRBV6-5 NA TRBJ1-2 NA
CASSLGASGGAVETQYF TGTGCCAGCAGCTTAGGGGCTAGCGGGGGGGCGGTTGAGACCCAGTACTTC TRBV11-2 NA TRBJ2-5 TRBD2
CASSQGQGMGNTEAFF TGCGCCAGCAGCCAAGGACAGGGTATGGGGAACACTGAAGCTTTCTTT TRBV4-1 NA TRBJ1-1 TRBD1
CASILSAAANTGELFF TGTGCCAGCATCCTCTCTGCAGCGGCGAACACCGGGGAGCTGTTTTTT TRBV7-9 medium-sized TRBJ2-2 NA
CASSPAGWTGELFF TGTGCCAGCAGCCCGGCAGGGTGGACCGGGGAGCTGTTTTTT TRBV5-4 NA TRBJ2-2 NA
CSAGTGGNTIYF TGCAGCGCGGGGACAGGAGGAAACACCATATATTTT TRBV29-1 once TRBJ1-3 TRBD1
CASSLETGGNEQFF TGTGCCAGCAGCTTAGAGACAGGGGGCAATGAGCAGTTCTTC TRBV5-6 NA TRBJ2-1 TRBD1
CASSSGGVDYGYTF TGTGCCAGCAGTTCCGGGGGCGTGGACTATGGCTACACCTTC TRBV6-5 NA TRBJ1-2 NA
CASSFDTEAFF TGTGCCAGCAGCTTTGACACTGAAGCTTTCTTT TRBV7-2 NA TRBJ1-1 NA
CSVGGTANMNTEAFF TGCAGCGTTGGAGGGACAGCGAACATGAACACTGAAGCTTTCTTT TRBV29-1 NA TRBJ1-1 TRBD1
CASSDPRVRGGNEQFF TGTGCCAGCAGTGACCCTAGGGTCAGGGGAGGGAATGAGCAGTTCTTC TRBV25-1 NA TRBJ2-1 NA